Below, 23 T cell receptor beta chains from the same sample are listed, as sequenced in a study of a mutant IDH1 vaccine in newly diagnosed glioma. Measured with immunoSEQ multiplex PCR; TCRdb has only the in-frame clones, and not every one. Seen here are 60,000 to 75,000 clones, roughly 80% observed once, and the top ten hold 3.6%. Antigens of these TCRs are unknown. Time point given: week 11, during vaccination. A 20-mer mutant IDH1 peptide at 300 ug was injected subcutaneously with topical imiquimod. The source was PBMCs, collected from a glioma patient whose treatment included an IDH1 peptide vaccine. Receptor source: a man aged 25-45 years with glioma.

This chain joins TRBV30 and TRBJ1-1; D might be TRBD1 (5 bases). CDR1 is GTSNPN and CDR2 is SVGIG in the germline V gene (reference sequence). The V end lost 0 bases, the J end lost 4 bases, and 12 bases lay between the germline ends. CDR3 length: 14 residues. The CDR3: CAWSVSLGGTEAFF. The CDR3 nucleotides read TGTGCCTGGAGTGTAAGTCTGGGGGGCACTGAAGCTTTCTTT. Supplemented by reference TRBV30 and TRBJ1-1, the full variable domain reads SQTIHQWPATLVQPVGSPLSLECTVEGTSNPNLYWYRQAAGRGLQLLFYSVGIGQISSEVPQNLSASRPQDRQFILSSKKLLLSDSGFYLCAWSVSLGGTEAFFGQGTRLTVV.

The CDR3 DNA is TGTGCCAGCAGTTTAGTGACAGGGGAAGGCGGAGAGACCCAGTACTTC. Protein product: CASSLVTGEGGETQYF. The chain recombines TRBV28 with TRBJ2-5, with TRBD1 matching 8 bases. This CDR3 spans 16 amino acids. Germline CDR1 MDHEN, CDR2 SYDVKM. After removal of 2 bases from V and 4 bases from J, the junction contained 9 bases not matched to a gene.

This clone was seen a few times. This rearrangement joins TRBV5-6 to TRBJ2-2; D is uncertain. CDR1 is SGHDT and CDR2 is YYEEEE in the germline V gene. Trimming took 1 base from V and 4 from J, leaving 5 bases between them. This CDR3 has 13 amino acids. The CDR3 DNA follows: TGTGCCAGCAGCTTGCGGCCCACCGGGGAGCTGTTTTTT. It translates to CASSLRPTGELFF.

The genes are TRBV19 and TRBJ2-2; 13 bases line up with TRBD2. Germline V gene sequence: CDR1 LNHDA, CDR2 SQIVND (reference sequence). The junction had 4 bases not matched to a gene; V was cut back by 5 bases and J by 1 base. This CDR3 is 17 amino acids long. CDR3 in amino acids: CASSVGLAGENTGELFF. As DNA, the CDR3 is TGTGCCAGTAGTGTCGGACTAGCGGGGGAGAACACCGGGGAGCTGTTTTTT.

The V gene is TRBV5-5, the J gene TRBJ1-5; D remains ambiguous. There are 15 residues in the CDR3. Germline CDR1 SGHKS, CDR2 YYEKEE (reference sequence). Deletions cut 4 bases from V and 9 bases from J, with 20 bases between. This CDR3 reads CASSPSVLSDWPQHF. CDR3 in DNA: TGTGCCAGCAGCCCCAGTGTGTTAAGTGATTGGCCCCAGCATTTT.

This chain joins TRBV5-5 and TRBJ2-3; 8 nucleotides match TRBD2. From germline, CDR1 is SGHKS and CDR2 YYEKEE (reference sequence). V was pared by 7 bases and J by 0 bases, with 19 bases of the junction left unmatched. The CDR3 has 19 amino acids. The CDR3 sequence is CASLLLSVRGATSTDTQYF. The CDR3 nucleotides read TGTGCCAGCCTCTTGCTTTCCGTGCGGGGGGCGACTAGCACAGATACGCAGTATTTT.

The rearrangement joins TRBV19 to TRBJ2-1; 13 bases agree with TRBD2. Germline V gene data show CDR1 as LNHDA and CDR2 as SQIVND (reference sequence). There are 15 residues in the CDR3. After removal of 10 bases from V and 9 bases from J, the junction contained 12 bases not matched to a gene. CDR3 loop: CATRTSGRSEGEQFF. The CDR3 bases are TGTGCCACCAGGACTAGCGGGAGATCAGAGGGTGAGCAGTTCTTC.

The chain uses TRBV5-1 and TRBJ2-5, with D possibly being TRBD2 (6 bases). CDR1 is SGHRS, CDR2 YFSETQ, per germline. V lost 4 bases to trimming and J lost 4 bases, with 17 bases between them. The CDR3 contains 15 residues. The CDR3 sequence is CASSGEDPGVETQYF. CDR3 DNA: TGCGCCAGCAGCGGTGAGGACCCGGGGGTAGAGACCCAGTACTTC.

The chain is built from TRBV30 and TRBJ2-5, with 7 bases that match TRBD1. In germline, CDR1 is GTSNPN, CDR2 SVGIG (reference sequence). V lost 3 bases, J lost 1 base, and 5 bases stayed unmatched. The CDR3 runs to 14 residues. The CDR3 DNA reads TGTGCCTGGAGGAAAGGGACAGTCCAAGAGACCCAGTACTTC. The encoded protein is CAWRKGTVQETQYF. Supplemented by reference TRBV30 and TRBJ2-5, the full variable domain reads SQTIHQWPATLVQPVGSPLSLECTVEGTSNPNLYWYRQAAGRGLQLLFYSVGIGQISSEVPQNLSASRPQDRQFILSSKKLLLSDSGFYLCAWRKGTVQETQYFGPGTRLLVL.

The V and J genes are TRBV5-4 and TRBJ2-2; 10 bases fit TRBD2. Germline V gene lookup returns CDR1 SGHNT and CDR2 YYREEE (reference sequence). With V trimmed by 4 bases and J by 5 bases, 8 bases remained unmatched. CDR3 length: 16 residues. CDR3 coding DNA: TGTGCCAGCAGCGTCGGGACTAGCGAACAAACCGGGGAGCTGTTTTTT. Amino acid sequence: CASSVGTSEQTGELFF.

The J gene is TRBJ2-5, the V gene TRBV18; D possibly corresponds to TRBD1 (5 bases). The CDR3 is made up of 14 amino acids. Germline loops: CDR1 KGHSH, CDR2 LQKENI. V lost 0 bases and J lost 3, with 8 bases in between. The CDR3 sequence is CASSPPSREETQYF. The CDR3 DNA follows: TGTGCCAGCTCACCACCGAGCAGGGAAGAGACCCAGTACTTC.

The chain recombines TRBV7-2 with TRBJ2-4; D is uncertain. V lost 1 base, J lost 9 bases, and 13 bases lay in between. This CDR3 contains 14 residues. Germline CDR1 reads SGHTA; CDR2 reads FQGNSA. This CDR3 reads CASSLDLSYGIQYF. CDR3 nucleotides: TGTGCCAGCAGCTTAGATCTAAGTTATGGCATTCAGTACTTC.

CDR3 sequence reads: CASSLVGGPYEQYF. CDR3 coding DNA: TGTGCCAGCAGCTTGGTCGGGGGGCCATACGAGCAGTACTTC. The J gene is TRBJ2-7, the V gene TRBV5-5; tentatively, D is TRBD2 (7 bases). This CDR3 contains 14 residues. In germline, CDR1 is SGHKS, CDR2 YYEKEE (reference sequence). V lost 0 bases and J 4 bases, leaving 11 bases between the germline ends.

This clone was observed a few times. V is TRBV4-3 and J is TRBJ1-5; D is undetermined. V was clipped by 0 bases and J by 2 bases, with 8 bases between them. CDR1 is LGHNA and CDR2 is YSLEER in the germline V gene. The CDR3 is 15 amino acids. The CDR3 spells CASSQDVLGNQPQHF. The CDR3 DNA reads TGCGCCAGCAGCCAAGATGTTCTAGGCAATCAGCCCCAGCATTTT.

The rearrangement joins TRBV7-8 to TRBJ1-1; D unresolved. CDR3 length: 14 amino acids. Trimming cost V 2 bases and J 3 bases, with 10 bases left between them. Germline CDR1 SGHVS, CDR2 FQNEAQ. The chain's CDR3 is CASSLSGRYTEAFF. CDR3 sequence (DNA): TGTGCCAGCAGCTTATCCGGACGTTACACTGAAGCTTTCTTT.

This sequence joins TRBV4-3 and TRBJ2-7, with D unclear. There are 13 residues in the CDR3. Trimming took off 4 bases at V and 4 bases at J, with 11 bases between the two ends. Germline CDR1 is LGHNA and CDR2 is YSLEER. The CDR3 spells CASSPSPGYEQYF. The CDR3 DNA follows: TGCGCCAGCAGCCCGTCGCCTGGGTACGAGCAGTACTTC.

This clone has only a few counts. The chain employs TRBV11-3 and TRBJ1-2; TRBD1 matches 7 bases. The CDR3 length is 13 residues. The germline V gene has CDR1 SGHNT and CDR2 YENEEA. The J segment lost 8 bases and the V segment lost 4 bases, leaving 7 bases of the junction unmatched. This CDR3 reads CASSSSHRGGYTF. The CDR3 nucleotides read TGTGCCAGCAGCTCAAGCCACAGGGGCGGCTACACCTTC.

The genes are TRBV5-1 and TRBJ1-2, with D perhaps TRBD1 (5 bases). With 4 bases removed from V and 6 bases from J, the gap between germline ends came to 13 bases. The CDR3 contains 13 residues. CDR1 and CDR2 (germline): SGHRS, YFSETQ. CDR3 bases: TGCGCCAGCAGCCGGGGCCTAACCGATGGCTACACCTTC. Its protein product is CASSRGLTDGYTF.

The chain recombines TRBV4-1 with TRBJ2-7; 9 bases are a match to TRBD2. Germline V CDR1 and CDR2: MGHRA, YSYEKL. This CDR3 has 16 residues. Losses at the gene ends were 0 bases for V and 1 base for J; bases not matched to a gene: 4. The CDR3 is CASSQEASGKSYEQYF. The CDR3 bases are TGCGCCAGCAGCCAAGAGGCTAGCGGGAAGTCCTACGAGCAGTACTTC.

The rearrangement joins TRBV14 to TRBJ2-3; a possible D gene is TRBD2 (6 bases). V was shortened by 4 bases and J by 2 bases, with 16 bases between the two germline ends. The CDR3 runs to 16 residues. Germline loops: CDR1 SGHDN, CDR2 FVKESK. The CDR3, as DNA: TGTGCCAGCAGCCGTAGGAGGGCCGAACCCACAGATACGCAGTATTTT. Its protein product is CASSRRRAEPTDTQYF.

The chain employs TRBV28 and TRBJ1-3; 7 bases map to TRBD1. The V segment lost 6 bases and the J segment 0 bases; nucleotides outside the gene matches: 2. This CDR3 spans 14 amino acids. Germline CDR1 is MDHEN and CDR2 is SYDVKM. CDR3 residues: CASRTGSSGNTIYF. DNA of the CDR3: TGTGCCAGCAGGACAGGGTCCTCTGGAAACACCATATATTTT.

CDR3 residues: CASTDRGEKLFF. CDR3 nucleotide sequence: TGTGCCAGTACCGACAGGGGTGAAAAACTGTTTTTT. The V gene is TRBV7-9, the J gene TRBJ1-4; 8 bases agree with TRBD1. V gave up 9 bases and J gave up 7 bases; unmatched junction bases: 4. Germline V gives CDR1 SEHNR, CDR2 FQNEAQ (reference sequence). The CDR3 totals 12 residues. The full variable domain, completed using reference TRBV7-9 and TRBJ1-4, is DTGVSQNPRHKITKRGQNVTFRCDPISEHNRLYWYRQTLGQGPEFLTYFQNEAQLEKSRLLSDRFSAERPKGSFSTLEIQRTEQGDSAMYLCASTDRGEKLFFGSGTQLSVL.

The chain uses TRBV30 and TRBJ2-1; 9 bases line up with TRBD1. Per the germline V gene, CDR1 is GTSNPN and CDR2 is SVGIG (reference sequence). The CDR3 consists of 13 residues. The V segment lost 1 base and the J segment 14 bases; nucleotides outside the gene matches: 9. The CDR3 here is CAWSGGRGDREFF. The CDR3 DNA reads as TGTGCCTGGAGTGGGGGACGTGGGGACAGGGAGTTCTTC.